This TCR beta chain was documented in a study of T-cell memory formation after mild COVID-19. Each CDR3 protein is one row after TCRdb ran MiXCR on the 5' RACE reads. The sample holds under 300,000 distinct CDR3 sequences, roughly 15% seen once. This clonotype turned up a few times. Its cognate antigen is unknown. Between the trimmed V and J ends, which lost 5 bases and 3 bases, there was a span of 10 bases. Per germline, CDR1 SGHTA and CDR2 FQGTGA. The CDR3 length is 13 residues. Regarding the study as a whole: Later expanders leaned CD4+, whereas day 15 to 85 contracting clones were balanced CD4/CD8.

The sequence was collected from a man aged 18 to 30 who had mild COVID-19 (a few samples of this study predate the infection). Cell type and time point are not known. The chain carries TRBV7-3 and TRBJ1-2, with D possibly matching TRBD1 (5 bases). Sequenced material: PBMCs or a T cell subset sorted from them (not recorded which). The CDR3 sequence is CASSPGRDYGYTF. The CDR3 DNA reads TGTGCCAGCAGCCCGGGCAGGGACTATGGCTACACCTTC.